The T cell receptor beta chain described here comes from a study of multiple sclerosis patients with progressive multifocal leukoencephalopathy. Regarding time point: time of PML onset. Prior interferon beta treatment was universal, and the PML patients were all female. Study-wide results and limits: It is unclear whether the findings reflect JC virus infection or general immunocompromise.

Worth noting for this clone: Its antigen is as yet unknown.

The table came from immunoSEQ multiplex PCR; TCRdb's copy has only in-frame clones and leaves some out. The sample holds some 31,000 clones, roughly 87% seen once. The CDR3 has 14 amino acids. Germline CDR1 and CDR2: SNHLY and FYNNEI. This clonotype was sampled from a human donor with progressive multifocal leukoencephalopathy. The chain couples TRBV2 to TRBJ2-5, with 7 bases matching TRBD1. The J call is doubtful: the DNA matches TRBJ2-7 better. Sequenced here: PBMCs, sampled from a patient treated with natalizumab. CDR3 in amino acids: CASLTGQASYEQYF. DNA of the CDR3: TGTGCCAGCTTAACCGGACAGGCTTCCTACGAGCAGTACTTC.